This TCR beta chain comes out of a study of brain T cells in children with intractable seizures. Findings and caveats of the study: Pre- and post-surgery blood differed in depth, so pre-surgery absences may be undersampling.

Remarks on this clone: Its antigen is not known.

Generated by immunoSEQ multiplex PCR, the TCRdb table keeps only in-frame clones and is missing some. The table records 110,000 or so clones, 94% of them present only once. V dropped 6 bases and J dropped 2; count of bases not matched to a gene: 4. Germline V gene sequence: CDR1 KGHSH, CDR2 LQKENI. This CDR3 is 14 amino acids long. The gene calls are TRBV18 and TRBJ2-7, with 10 bases aligning to TRBD2. Sample: peripheral blood, taken at surgery. The source of this sequence is a boy less than two years old with hemimegalencephaly and intractable seizures. The CDR3 DNA reads TGTGCCAGCTCTCCTAGCGGGAGTCCCTACGAGCAGTACTTC. Its translation is CASSPSGSPYEQYF.